Listed below are T cell receptor beta chains from one sample, sequenced in a study of radiotherapy plus CTLA-4 blockade in lung cancer. Some clones are missing from TCRdb's copy, which holds only in-frame ones; the method was immunoSEQ multiplex PCR. Here the sample spans under 110,000 clones, roughly 84% being singletons. Sample: peripheral blood, taken from a patient treated with radiotherapy plus ipilimumab. Source of these receptors: a human donor with non-small cell lung cancer that progressed on radiotherapy plus ipilimumab. Some clones in this sample may be carry-over from other donors' samples. Each CDR3 is given with its conserved first and last residue. The D gene is left open where the match is weak. Clone size is given for some rows only: seen once, a few or many times, or a class if the clone is expanded.

cdr3_aa	cdr3_nt	j_call	clone_size	d_call	v_call
CASSLEGTTYSGNTIYF	TGTGCCAGCAGCTTAGAGGGTACCACCTACTCTGGAAACACCATATATTTT	TRBJ1-3	NA	NA	TRBV7-2
CASSLGRQSDQPQHF	TGTGCCAGCAGTTTAGGGAGACAGTCCGACCAGCCCCAGCATTTT	TRBJ1-5	NA	NA	TRBV27
CSVERVAGGQDEQFF	TGCAGCGTTGAGAGGGTAGCGGGGGGCCAAGATGAGCAGTTCTTC	TRBJ2-1	NA	TRBD2	TRBV29-1
CASSSGGTGVNQPQHF	TGTGCCAGCAGCTCTGGGGGCACAGGGGTCAATCAGCCCCAGCATTTT	TRBJ1-5	NA	TRBD1	TRBV5-4
CASSHETPGNYGYTF	TGTGCCAGCAGCCACGAAACGCCAGGGAACTATGGCTACACCTTC	TRBJ1-2	NA	NA	TRBV6-5
CASSLAGTGGSPLHF	TGTGCCAGCAGCTTAGCAGGGACAGGGGGATCACCCCTCCACTTT	TRBJ1-6	NA	TRBD1	TRBV11-2
CASSWDRRSPLHF	TGTGCCAGCAGCTGGGACAGACGCTCACCCCTCCACTTT	TRBJ1-6	NA	TRBD1	TRBV28
CASKQGPTEAFF	TGTGCCAGTAAACAGGGTCCTACTGAAGCTTTCTTT	TRBJ1-1	NA	NA	TRBV6-1
CASSLLRSQLGYEQYF	TGTGCCAGCAGCTTACTGCGGTCCCAGCTAGGGTACGAGCAGTACTTC	TRBJ2-7	once	NA	TRBV7-9
CASSLLGVDTQYF	TGTGCCAGCAGCCTCCTAGGGGTAGATACGCAGTATTTT	TRBJ2-3	NA	NA	TRBV27
CASSAGSDEKLFF	TGTGCCAGCAGTGCCGGGAGTGATGAAAAACTGTTTTTT	TRBJ1-4	NA	NA	TRBV28
CASSLGHNEQYF	TGTGCCAGCAGCCTGGGACATAACGAGCAGTACTTC	TRBJ2-7	once	NA	TRBV7-9
CASSQDPGREDEQYF	TGCGCCAGCAGCCAAGATCCGGGTAGGGAGGACGAGCAGTACTTC	TRBJ2-7	NA	NA	TRBV4-3
CASTQQDIETQYF	TGTGCCAGCACCCAACAGGATATCGAGACCCAGTACTTC	TRBJ2-5	NA	NA	TRBV7-8
CASSSSPGNEQFF	TGCGCCAGCAGCTCCTCCCCAGGAAATGAGCAGTTCTTC	TRBJ2-1	NA	NA	TRBV4-3
CASSLTGAYYGYTF	TGTGCCAGCAGCCTGACAGGGGCTTACTATGGCTACACCTTC	TRBJ1-2	NA	TRBD1	TRBV5-8
CASSFNYGNTIYF	TGTGCCAGCAGCTTTAACTACGGAAACACCATATATTTT	TRBJ1-3	NA	NA	TRBV7-6
CASSPSLYANQPQHF	TGCGCCAGCAGCCCAAGCCTTTATGCCAATCAGCCCCAGCATTTT	TRBJ1-5	NA	NA	TRBV4-1
CASSFSSGGYEQYF	TGTGCCAGCAGTTTTAGCAGCGGGGGCTACGAGCAGTACTTC	TRBJ2-7	NA	TRBD2	TRBV28
CASSDRATNQPQHF	TGTGCCAGCAGCGACAGGGCTACCAATCAGCCCCAGCATTTT	TRBJ1-5	few	TRBD1	TRBV6-6
CAWSGGGAFEQFF	TGTGCCTGGAGTGGCGGGGGGGCCTTTGAGCAGTTCTTC	TRBJ2-1	NA	TRBD2	TRBV30
CASSFSRDPEKLFF	TGTGCCAGCAGTTTTAGTAGAGACCCTGAAAAACTGTTTTTT	TRBJ1-4	once	NA	TRBV27
CASSFSPGELFF	TGTGCCAGCAGCTTTAGTCCCGGGGAGCTGTTTTTT	TRBJ2-2	NA	NA	TRBV5-4
CAIRRRGENTEAFF	TGTGCCATCAGGCGCAGGGGAGAGAACACTGAAGCTTTCTTT	TRBJ1-1	NA	NA	TRBV10-3
CASSSGQGNYGYTF	TGTGCCAGCAGCTCTGGACAGGGCAATTATGGCTACACCTTC	TRBJ1-2	once	TRBD1	TRBV11-1
CASSHFRSSGGYEQYF	TGTGCCAGCAGCCACTTTCGGAGTAGCGGGGGGTACGAGCAGTACTTC	TRBJ2-7	NA	TRBD2	TRBV5-8
CASSLVNYGYTF	TGTGCCAGCAGCTTGGTAAACTATGGCTACACCTTC	TRBJ1-2	NA	NA	TRBV5-5
CASSLDRGRQYF	TGTGCCAGCAGCTTAGACAGGGGGAGGCAGTACTTC	TRBJ2-7	NA	TRBD1	TRBV11-2
CASSLVGTTNEKLFF	TGTGCCAGCAGCTTAGTCGGGACAACTAATGAAAAACTGTTTTTT	TRBJ1-4	NA	NA	TRBV7-6
CASTQRRLSYNEQFF	TGTGCCAGCACACAGAGACGGCTCTCCTACAATGAGCAGTTCTTC	TRBJ2-1	once	NA	TRBV7-2
CASSFSFRQGASYEQYF	TGTGCCAGCAGTTTCTCCTTTAGACAGGGGGCCTCCTACGAGCAGTACTTC	TRBJ2-7	NA	TRBD1	TRBV28
CASSEAAYAEAFF	TGTGCCAGCAGTGAAGCTGCGTACGCTGAAGCTTTCTTT	TRBJ1-1	NA	NA	TRBV6-1
CASSPLDGGDQYF	TGTGCCAGCAGCCCACTGGACGGGGGGGACCAGTACTTC	TRBJ2-5	NA	TRBD2	TRBV7-2
CASSRGRALMFDEQYF	TGTGCCAGCAGCCGGGGGAGGGCGCTAATGTTCGACGAGCAGTACTTC	TRBJ2-7	NA	TRBD2	TRBV9
CASSYNGNGNQPQHF	TGTGCCAGCAGTTACAACGGTAACGGCAATCAGCCCCAGCATTTT	TRBJ1-5	NA	NA	TRBV6-5
CASSLNVNSDYGYTF	TGTGCCAGCAGCTTGAACGTGAACAGTGACTATGGCTACACCTTC	TRBJ1-2	NA	NA	TRBV7-6
CASKQGVLTSYEQYF	TGTGCCAGCAAACAGGGGGTACTAACCTCCTACGAGCAGTACTTC	TRBJ2-7	NA	TRBD1	TRBV19
CASSSGPYGYTF	TGTGCCAGCAGCTCCGGACCCTATGGCTACACCTTC	TRBJ1-2	NA	NA	TRBV5-6
CASSLAPQGANTEAFF	TGCGCCAGCAGCTTGGCCCCACAGGGGGCTAACACTGAAGCTTTCTTT	TRBJ1-1	once	TRBD1	TRBV5-1